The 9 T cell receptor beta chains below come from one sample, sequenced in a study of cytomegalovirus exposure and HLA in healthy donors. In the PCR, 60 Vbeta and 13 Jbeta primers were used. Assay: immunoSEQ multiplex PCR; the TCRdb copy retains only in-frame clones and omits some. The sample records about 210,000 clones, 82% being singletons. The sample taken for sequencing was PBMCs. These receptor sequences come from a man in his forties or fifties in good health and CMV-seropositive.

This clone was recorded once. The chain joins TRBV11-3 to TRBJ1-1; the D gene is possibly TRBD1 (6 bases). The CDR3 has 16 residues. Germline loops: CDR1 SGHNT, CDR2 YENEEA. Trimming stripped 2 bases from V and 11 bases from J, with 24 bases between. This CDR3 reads CASSLPPGQGVPRAFF. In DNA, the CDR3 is TGTGCCAGCAGCTTACCCCCGGGACAAGGGGTTCCCAGGGCTTTCTTT.

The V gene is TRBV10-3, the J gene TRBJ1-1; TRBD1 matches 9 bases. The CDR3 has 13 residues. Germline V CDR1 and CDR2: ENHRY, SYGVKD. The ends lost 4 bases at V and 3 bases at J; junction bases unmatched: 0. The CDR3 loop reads CAISGQGDTEAFF. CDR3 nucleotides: TGTGCCATCAGTGGACAGGGGGACACTGAAGCTTTCTTT.

The CDR3 DNA reads as TGTGCCAGCAGACAGGATAACACTGAAGCTTTCTTT. Its protein product is CASRQDNTEAFF. The genes are TRBV21-1 and TRBJ1-1; the listed D gene, TRBD1, was not tested against the DNA. TRBV21-1 is deemed a pseudogene. The CDR3 sequence is 12 residues long.

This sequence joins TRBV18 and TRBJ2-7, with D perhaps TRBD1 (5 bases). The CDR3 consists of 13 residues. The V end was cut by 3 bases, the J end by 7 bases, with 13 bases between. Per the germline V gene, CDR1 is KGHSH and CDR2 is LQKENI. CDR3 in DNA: TGTGCCAGCTCACCCCAGGCAGGGCTTGAGCAGTACTTC. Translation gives CASSPQAGLEQYF.

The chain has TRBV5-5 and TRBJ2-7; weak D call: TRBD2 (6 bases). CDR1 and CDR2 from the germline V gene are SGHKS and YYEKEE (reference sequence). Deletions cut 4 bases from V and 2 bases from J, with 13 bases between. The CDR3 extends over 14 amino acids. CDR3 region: CASSAGPLTYEQYF. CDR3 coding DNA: TGTGCCAGCAGCGCGGGACCGCTTACCTACGAGCAGTACTTC.

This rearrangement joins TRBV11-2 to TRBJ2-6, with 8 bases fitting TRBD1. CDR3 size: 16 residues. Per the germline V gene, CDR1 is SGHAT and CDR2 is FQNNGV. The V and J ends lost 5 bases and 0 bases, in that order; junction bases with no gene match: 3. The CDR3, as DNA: TGTGCCAGCAGCCGAACAGGGGGCTCTGGGGCCAACGTCCTGACTTTC. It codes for CASSRTGGSGANVLTF.

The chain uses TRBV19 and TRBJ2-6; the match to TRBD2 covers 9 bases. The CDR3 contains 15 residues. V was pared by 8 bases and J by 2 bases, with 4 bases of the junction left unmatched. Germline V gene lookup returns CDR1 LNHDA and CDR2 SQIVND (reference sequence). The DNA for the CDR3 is TGTGCCAGTCAGCGGGGGGTAACTGGGGCCAACGTCCTGACTTTC. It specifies CASQRGVTGANVLTF.

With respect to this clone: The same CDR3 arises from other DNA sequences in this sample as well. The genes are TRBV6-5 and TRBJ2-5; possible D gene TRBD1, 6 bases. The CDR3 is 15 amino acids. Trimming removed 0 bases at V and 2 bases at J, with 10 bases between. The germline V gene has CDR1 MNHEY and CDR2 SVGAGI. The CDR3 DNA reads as TGTGCCAGCAGTTACTCGGGACAATATCAAGAGACCCAGTACTTC. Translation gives CASSYSGQYQETQYF.

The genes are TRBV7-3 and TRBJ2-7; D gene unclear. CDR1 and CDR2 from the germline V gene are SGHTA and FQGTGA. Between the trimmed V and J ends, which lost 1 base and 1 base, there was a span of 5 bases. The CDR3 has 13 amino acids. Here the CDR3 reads CASSLSGSYEQYV. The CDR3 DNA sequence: TGTGCCAGCAGCTTAAGCGGTTCCTACGAGCAGTACGTC.